The present T cell receptor (beta chain) was sequenced within a study of blood T cell repertoires in COVID-19. Study as a whole: Specimens from acute and convalescent COVID-19 originated in the United States, Italy and Spain.

In the original workflow: Reference gene primer amplification in the assay estimated nucleated cell counts. The repertoire was sequenced with immunoSEQ multiplex PCR; TCRdb's copy has only in-frame clones and lacks some. V and J calls and clone size are as listed in that table; D and trimming were resolved from the DNA. This table has around 220,000 clones, approximately 78% appearing once. Germline CDR1 reads SGHVS; CDR2 reads FQNEAQ. The CDR3 length is 14 residues. With 3 bases removed from V and 3 bases from J, the gap between germline ends came to 10 bases. The clonotype was recovered from an elderly woman with COVID-19, enrolled during active disease. Source material: peripheral blood. The rearrangement links TRBV7-8 to TRBJ2-3, with TRBD2 as a possible D gene (5 bases). The CDR3 DNA follows: TGTGCCAGCAGCTTGGGAGCCCTTACAGATACGCAGTATTTT. Its translation: CASSLGALTDTQYF.